One and the same sample provided the 29 T cell receptor beta chains below, sequenced in a study of T cell repertoires in cytomegalovirus infection. No antigen has been assigned to these receptors. TCRdb re-called the reads through MiXCR, storing one row per CDR3 protein. The sample has about 350,000 distinct CDR3 sequences, about 35% seen once; the top ten hold around an eighth. Sequencing used cultured PBMCs, obtained from culture after CMV antigen stimulation. The receptors come from a human donor in good health (CMV status not recorded). Some clones in this sample may be carry-over from other donors' samples.

Ten or more counts support this clonotype. The V call is TRBV7-2, the J call TRBJ2-3, with 13 nucleotides matching TRBD2. V shed 6 bases and J 8 bases; nucleotides not matched to a gene: 11. Per the germline V gene, CDR1 is SGHTA and CDR2 is FQGNSA. This CDR3 comprises 16 residues. CDR3 residues: CASSWGLAGPQGTQYF. The CDR3 nucleotides read TGTGCCAGCAGTTGGGGACTAGCGGGACCGCAGGGTACGCAGTATTTT.

The chain is built from TRBV6-2 or TRBV6-3 and TRBJ2-3, with TRBD2 identical over 9 bases. Germline CDR1 MNHEY, CDR2 SVGEGT. The CDR3 extends over 15 amino acids. V was pared by 4 bases and J by 4 bases, with 6 bases of the junction left unmatched. The CDR3 DNA is TGTGCCAGCAGTTCCCTGACTAGCGGCGCAGATACGCAGTATTTT. Protein sequence: CASSSLTSGADTQYF.

The rearrangement joins TRBV6-2 or TRBV6-3 to TRBJ2-1; 9 nucleotides line up with TRBD1. The CDR3 runs to 16 residues. V shed 6 bases, J shed 9 bases, and the junction held 15 bases outside the gene matches. Germline V gene lookup returns CDR1 MNHEY and CDR2 SVGEGT. The CDR3 is CASSPFFGQGSSEQFF. As DNA, the CDR3 is TGTGCCAGCAGCCCCTTTTTTGGACAGGGGTCGAGTGAGCAGTTCTTC.

The sample holds many counts of this clonotype. This chain joins TRBV28 and TRBJ1-1; the match to TRBD1 covers 7 bases. Germline values: CDR1 MDHEN, CDR2 SYDVKM. Losses at the gene ends were 1 base for V and 4 bases for J; bases not matched to a gene: 12. The CDR3 length is 17 residues. This CDR3 reads CASSLSLFRQGGTEAFF. CDR3 bases: TGTGCCAGCAGTTTATCACTATTCCGACAGGGAGGCACTGAAGCTTTCTTT. Using reference TRBV28 and TRBJ1-1 for the parts outside the CDR3, the full variable domain is DVKVTQSSRYLVKRTGEKVFLECVQDMDHENMFWYRQDPGLGLRLIYFSYDVKMKEKGDIPEGYSVSREKKERFSLILESASTNQTSMYLCASSLSLFRQGGTEAFFGQGTRLTVV.

The chain uses TRBV10-3 and TRBJ2-1; no firm D call. Trimming took off 0 bases at V and 10 bases at J, with 10 bases between the two ends. CDR3 size: 13 residues. The germline V gene encodes CDR1 ENHRY and CDR2 SYGVKD. CDR3 region: CAISESMGREQFF. DNA of the CDR3: TGTGCCATCAGTGAGTCTATGGGTAGAGAGCAGTTCTTC.

This clonotype was seen a few times. The rearrangement links TRBV7-2 to TRBJ1-2; D is uncertain. The CDR3 length is 14 residues. Germline V gene sequence: CDR1 SGHTA, CDR2 FQGNSA. The V and J ends lost 5 bases and 2 bases respectively, with 12 bases between them. CDR3 DNA: TGTGCCAGCAGCGGAAGGACCGCGAACTATGGCTACACCTTC. As protein: CASSGRTANYGYTF.

The chain recombines TRBV27 with TRBJ2-7; D is uncertain. This CDR3 is 15 amino acids long. CDR1 is MNHEY, CDR2 SMNVEV, per germline (reference sequence). V lost 2 bases and J 0 bases, leaving 11 bases between the germline ends. The CDR3 is CASSLSVADSYEQYF. CDR3 nucleotides: TGTGCCAGCAGTTTAAGCGTGGCCGACTCCTACGAGCAGTACTTC.

The V call is TRBV6-6, the J call TRBJ2-3; tentatively, D is TRBD2 (6 bases). This CDR3 region has 17 residues. Germline V CDR1 and CDR2: MNHNY, SVGAGI (reference sequence). Trimming took off 0 bases at V and 5 bases at J, with 18 bases between the two ends. DNA of the CDR3: TGTGCCAGCAGTTACTCATTTGCCAGATCGGAGGGAGATACGCAGTATTTT. It encodes CASSYSFARSEGDTQYF.

Points on this clonotype: This may stem from a read error, because a much larger clone lies one nucleotide away. The CDR3: CVSSLATGPDYGYTF. The DNA for the CDR3 is TGTGTCAGCAGCTTAGCGACAGGCCCGGACTATGGCTACACCTTC. The rearrangement links TRBV7-2 to TRBJ1-2; tentative D call: TRBD1 (6 bases). This CDR3 contains 15 residues. CDR1 is SGHTA, CDR2 FQGNSA, per germline. The whole variable domain, filled in from reference TRBV7-2 and TRBJ1-2, reads GAGVSQSPSNKVTEKGKDVELRCDPISGHTALYWYRQSLGQGLEFLIYFQGNSAPDKSGLPSDRFSAERTGGSVSTLTIQRTQQEDSAVYLCVSSLATGPDYGYTFGSGTRLTVV.

The J gene is TRBJ1-5, the V gene TRBV6-6; 12 bases are shared with TRBD1. The CDR3 is 16 residues long. From germline, CDR1 is MNHNY and CDR2 SVGAGI (reference sequence). V shed 6 bases and J 6 bases; nucleotides not matched to a gene: 9. Here the CDR3 reads CASRSTGTGGSQPQHF. DNA for the CDR3: TGTGCCAGCAGATCCACCGGGACAGGGGGCAGTCAGCCCCAGCATTTT.

V gene TRBV7-6 combines with J gene TRBJ2-3; 11 nucleotides align to TRBD2. J was trimmed by 4 bases and V by 0 bases; bases with no gene match: 9. The CDR3 spans 18 residues. Germline values: CDR1 SGHVS, CDR2 FNYEAQ. The CDR3 nucleotides are TGTGCCAGCAGCTTAGCCCGGGGGACTAGCGGATTTTCAGATACGCAGTATTTT. It is translated as CASSLARGTSGFSDTQYF.

This clonotype has at least ten counts. This chain links TRBV2 with TRBJ1-3; 7 bases line up with TRBD1. The ends lost 3 bases at V and 8 bases at J; junction bases unmatched: 4. This CDR3 has 13 residues. Germline assignment: CDR1 SNHLY and CDR2 FYNNEI. The CDR3 DNA sequence: TGTGCCAGCAGTGAGAACAGGGGAGACACCATATATTTT. Amino acid sequence: CASSENRGDTIYF. Drawing the rest from reference TRBV2 and TRBJ1-3, the complete variable domain is EPEVTQTPSHQVTQMGQEVILRCVPISNHLYFYWYRQILGQKVEFLVSFYNNEISEKSEIFDDQFSVERPDGSNFTLKIRSTKLEDSAMYFCASSENRGDTIYFGEGSWLTVV.

The chain employs TRBV7-8 and TRBJ2-2; the match to TRBD1 covers 7 bases. CDR1 SGHVS and CDR2 FQNEAQ come from the germline V gene. There are 17 residues in the CDR3. The V and J ends lost 2 bases and 3 bases, in that order; junction bases with no gene match: 9. CDR3 loop: CASSLFRTGGDTGELFF. In nucleotides, the CDR3 is TGTGCCAGCAGCTTATTCAGGACAGGCGGAGACACCGGGGAGCTGTTTTTT.

The rearrangement uses TRBV4-1 and TRBJ2-1; 11 nucleotides match TRBD2. With V trimmed by 0 bases and J by 10 bases, 11 bases remained unmatched. The CDR3 is made up of 17 amino acids. Germline V lookup: CDR1 MGHRA, CDR2 YSYEKL. The DNA for the CDR3 is TGCGCCAGCAGCCAAGATGCCTATACTAGCGGGAGAAACGAGCAGTTCTTC. This encodes CASSQDAYTSGRNEQFF.

The V and J genes are TRBV28 and TRBJ1-1; 8 nucleotides match TRBD1. V gave up 5 bases and J gave up 5 bases; unmatched junction bases: 7. This CDR3 has 14 amino acids. The germline CDR1 and CDR2 sequences are MDHEN and SYDVKM. CDR3 loop: CASSPRTGRTEAFF. The CDR3 region has the DNA TGTGCCAGCAGTCCGCGGACAGGGCGAACTGAAGCTTTCTTT.

The genes are TRBV24-1 and TRBJ2-5; D ambiguous. CDR3 length equals 11 residues. CDR1 is KGHDR and CDR2 is SFDVKD in the germline V gene. Trimming cost V 9 bases and J 4 bases, with 8 bases left between them. Written as DNA, the CDR3 is TGTGCCACCGCGACGGGAGAGACCCAGTACTTC. Its protein product is CATATGETQYF.

Ten or more counts support this clonotype. V is TRBV28 and J is TRBJ1-5; D gene unclear. Trimming left V 3 bases short and J 3 bases short, with 6 bases between. Germline values: CDR1 MDHEN, CDR2 SYDVKM. The CDR3 has 13 amino acids. This CDR3 reads CASSLDYNQPQHF. The CDR3 region has the DNA TGTGCCAGCAGTTTGGACTACAATCAGCCCCAGCATTTT.

The chain has TRBV7-6 and TRBJ2-5; TRBD2 aligns across 7 bases. The CDR3 runs 17 residues. CDR1 and CDR2 (germline): SGHVS, FNYEAQ. V was pared by 6 bases and J by 5 bases, with 18 bases of the junction left unmatched. Here the CDR3 reads CASRRASRGGSGETQYF. CDR3 sequence (DNA): TGTGCCAGCAGACGAGCCTCTCGGGGCGGGAGTGGGGAGACCCAGTACTTC.

The chain couples TRBV5-1 to TRBJ2-1, with a weak D call TRBD2 (6 bases). The germline V and J ends were trimmed by 4 bases and 6 bases, with 20 bases remaining between them. The CDR3 has 16 amino acids. Germline V lookup: CDR1 SGHRS, CDR2 YFSETQ. The CDR3 protein is CASSPEGSGWGNEQFF. CDR3 nucleotides: TGCGCCAGCAGCCCGGAGGGCAGCGGGTGGGGCAATGAGCAGTTCTTC.

This chain links TRBV5-4 with TRBJ2-1; tentatively, D is TRBD2 (5 bases). V was pared by 0 bases and J by 6 bases, with 13 bases between. The CDR3 is made up of 15 amino acids. Germline CDR1 SGHNT, CDR2 YYREEE (reference sequence). CDR3 sequence (DNA): TGTGCCAGCAGCTTGGTGTCTAGCTTTGGCAATGAGCAGTTCTTC. It specifies CASSLVSSFGNEQFF.

This chain uses TRBV28 with TRBJ1-1; D ambiguous. Germline CDR1 reads MDHEN; CDR2 reads SYDVKM. V shed 3 bases and J shed 1 base, with 6 bases lying between them. The CDR3 loop spans 13 amino acids. The CDR3 DNA sequence: TGTGCCAGCAGTTTCTCTACGAACACTGAAGCTTTCTTT. Its protein is CASSFSTNTEAFF.

Of note for this clonotype: Germline and junction disagree at one end, which may indicate a read error. The gene calls are TRBV7-2 and TRBJ2-1; tentatively, D is TRBD2 (6 bases). Germline values: CDR1 SGHTA, CDR2 FQGNSA. The CDR3 covers 13 residues. CDR3 protein: CASRLAAGYEQFF. As DNA, the CDR3 is TGTGCCAGCAGATTAGCGGCAGGGTATGAGCAGTTCTTC.

This sequence joins TRBV20-1 and TRBJ1-5, with D possibly being TRBD1 (6 bases). Germline CDR1 is DFQATT and CDR2 is SNEGSKA (reference sequence). The CDR3 covers 16 residues. V gave up 0 bases and J gave up 2 bases, with 14 bases separating them. CDR3 sequence (DNA): TGCAGTGCTAGAGATCGTTCAGGGGTTCGCAATCAGCCCCAGCATTTT. Its protein product is CSARDRSGVRNQPQHF.

The chain joins TRBV30 to TRBJ1-1; no reliable D call. CDR1 GTSNPN and CDR2 SVGIG come from the germline V gene (reference sequence). V lost 3 bases to trimming and J lost 0 bases, with 14 bases between them. CDR3 length: 15 amino acids. In nucleotides, the CDR3 is TGTGCCTGGAGCCCAGCCCCAAGGTTGAACACTGAAGCTTTCTTT. Its protein product is CAWSPAPRLNTEAFF. The entire variable domain, with the rest obtained from reference TRBV30 and TRBJ1-1, is as follows: SQTIHQWPATLVQPVGSPLSLECTVEGTSNPNLYWYRQAAGRGLQLLFYSVGIGQISSEVPQNLSASRPQDRQFILSSKKLLLSDSGFYLCAWSPAPRLNTEAFFGQGTRLTVV.

There are many counts of this clonotype. V gene TRBV7-2 combines with J gene TRBJ1-3; D remains unclear. Germline V gene lookup returns CDR1 SGHTA and CDR2 FQGNSA. This CDR3 is built from 15 residues. V was trimmed by 5 bases and J by 7 bases, leaving 18 bases between them. CDR3 loop: CASSPLPSLRNTIYF. The DNA for the CDR3 is TGTGCCAGCAGCCCTCTTCCCTCACTACGTAACACCATATATTTT.

This clonotype appeared a few times. CDR3 DNA: TGTGCCAGCAGCTATTACTCAGGGGCCTATGGCTACACCTTC. Translation: CASSYYSGAYGYTF. The gene calls are TRBV7-8 and TRBJ1-2; tentatively, D is TRBD1 (6 bases). Germline values: CDR1 SGHVS, CDR2 FQNEAQ. The V end was cut by 4 bases, the J end by 4 bases, with 13 bases between. There are 14 residues in the CDR3.

In its sample, this clonotype was seen many times. V and J are TRBV7-9 and TRBJ2-3, with unresolved D. Trimming stripped 11 bases from V and 1 base from J, with 13 bases between. Looked up from germline, CDR1 is SEHNR and CDR2 is FQNEAQ (reference sequence). The CDR3 is made up of 13 amino acids. As DNA, the CDR3 is TGTGCCGGAGAAGGTTTCGGCACAGATACGCAGTATTTT. It specifies CAGEGFGTDTQYF.

This clonotype was recorded many times. The chain carries TRBV7-8 and TRBJ2-5, with 10 bases lining up with TRBD1. Germline loops: CDR1 SGHVS, CDR2 FQNEAQ. The CDR3 has 14 amino acids. The ends lost 6 bases at V and 7 bases at J; junction bases unmatched: 8. The chain's CDR3 is CASSMGTGEGTQYF. In DNA, the CDR3 is TGTGCCAGCAGTATGGGGACAGGGGAAGGGACCCAGTACTTC.

V usage is TRBV20-1 and J usage is TRBJ2-7; TRBD2 matches at 11 bases. The CDR3 length is 14 residues. V shed 6 bases and J 5 bases; nucleotides not matched to a gene: 9. Germline loops: CDR1 DFQATT, CDR2 SNEGSKA (reference sequence). CDR3 sequence (DNA): TGCAGTGCACCACTAGCGGGAGTTGGCAACGAGCAGTACTTC. Its protein is CSAPLAGVGNEQYF.